This T cell receptor (beta chain) derives from a study of cytomegalovirus exposure and HLA in healthy donors. The wider study: One earlier analysis, a look at around 180 million T cells, found approximately 120 million unique TCR beta sequences.

General study results and limits: Listed as cytomegalovirus-associated were 170 or so TCR beta chains. One variant, a missense change in DCLRE1C, was linked in a later analysis to TCR beta V- and J-gene trimming. There were a few CMV-associated chains whose specificity for CMV antigens was confirmed in vitro.

For this clone: The antigen is unknown.

The primer mix had 60 Vbeta and 13 Jbeta primers. Profiling relied on immunoSEQ multiplex PCR, and the TCRdb table lists in-frame clones only, not all of them. The sample includes 100,000 or so clones, 78% of them seen just once. Source material: PBMCs. This TCR derives from a woman aged 40 to 55 in good health and CMV-seropositive.

CDR3: CASSLSEGTYEQYF. The CDR3 coding sequence is TGTGCCAGCAGCTTGTCCGAGGGTACCTACGAGCAGTACTTC. V gene TRBV7-6 combines with J gene TRBJ2-7; D might be TRBD2 (5 bases). CDR3 length: 14 residues. The germline V gene has CDR1 SGHVS and CDR2 FNYEAQ. Trimming took off 3 bases at V and 2 bases at J, with 11 bases between the two ends.